The T cell receptor beta chain under discussion was sequenced for a study of graft-versus-host responses after intestinal transplantation. About the study: Among the recipients, all got anti-thymocyte globulin induction and then tacrolimus and steroids for about 3 years.

Generated by immunoSEQ multiplex PCR, the TCRdb table keeps only in-frame clones and is missing some. The profile covers around 100,000 clones, with about 90% appearing a single time and approximately 0.97% taken by the ten largest. The study's findings and limits: Detection of GvH clones occurred in recipient marrow, and some had their first appearance in ileum or blood. Declines in HvG clones occurring early post-transplant were associated with peak circulating GvH clone levels. Within allografts, high graft-versus-host to host-versus-graft clonal ratios were seen among patients with graft-donor T cell macrochimerism.

The V gene lost 5 bases and the J gene lost 5 bases, with 10 bases spanning the gap. In germline, CDR1 is LGHNA, CDR2 YSLEER. This CDR3 is built from 13 residues. About this clone itself: Its specificity is not known.

The chain recombines TRBV4-3 with TRBJ1-5; D is uncertain. The clonotype was recovered from a human donor who received an intestinal transplant. The specimen was unstimulated CD4+ T cells sorted from spleen or lymph node cells, collected before intestinal transplant. The CDR3 is CASSTDRDQPQHF. In nucleotides, the CDR3 is TGCGCCAGCAGCACGGATAGAGATCAGCCCCAGCATTTT.